One and the same sample provided the 2 T cell receptor beta chains below, sequenced in a study of blood T cells in healthy people across ages. The use of a sample-barcoded 5' primer and a J-beta primer mix characterized a second PCR of roughly 7 to 11 cycles. From the 5' RACE reads, TCRdb called clonotypes with MiXCR, one entry per CDR3 protein. The sample consists of approximately 1.5 million distinct CDR3 sequences, around 35% of them appearing once. Sequencing was done on a sample of blood. The receptor source for this set is a woman aged 30 to 39 in good health.

The CDR3 DNA follows: TGTGCCTGCTCCTTCGGGCTAGCGGAATACAATGAGCAGTTCTTC. Translating gives CACSFGLAEYNEQFF. The gene calls are TRBV30 and TRBJ2-1; 7 bases line up with TRBD2. This CDR3 is 15 amino acids long. V gave up 6 bases and J gave up 4 bases; unmatched junction bases: 12. Germline lookup yields CDR1 GTSNPN and CDR2 SVGIG (reference sequence).

This clonotype was observed a few times. The chain links TRBV12-3 or TRBV12-4 to TRBJ2-7; maybe TRBD1 (6 bases). V was cut by 8 bases and J by 0 bases, with 8 bases left in between. The CDR3 is made up of 12 amino acids. The chain's CDR3 is CASQGYSYEQYF. In DNA form, the CDR3 reads TGTGCCAGCCAGGGGTACTCCTACGAGCAGTACTTC.